This T cell receptor beta chain is drawn from a study of blood T cells in healthy people across ages. Germline values: CDR1 DFQATT, CDR2 SNEGSKA (reference sequence). There are 16 residues in the CDR3. J lost 3 bases, V lost 4 bases, and 11 bases had no gene match. Using a J-beta primer mix together with a sample-barcoded 5' primer, a second PCR was run for about 7 to 12 cycles. TCRdb itself ran the 5' RACE reads through MiXCR, one entry per CDR3 protein. The sample contains more than 750,000 distinct CDR3 sequences, under 35% of which appear only once. Concerning this clonotype: Its target is not known.

Study-wide results and limits: Correlation between TCR beta diversity and naive T cell percentage was strong.

The data also belong to a second study, concerning T cells of mothers and their children.

The gene calls are TRBV20-1 and TRBJ1-1; the match to TRBD1 covers 10 bases. Source material: blood. This sequence was found in a woman aged 40 to 55 in good health. CDR3 loop: CSAIGPLDRGDTEAFF. Written as DNA, the CDR3 is TGCAGTGCTATAGGTCCCTTGGACAGGGGGGACACTGAAGCTTTCTTT.